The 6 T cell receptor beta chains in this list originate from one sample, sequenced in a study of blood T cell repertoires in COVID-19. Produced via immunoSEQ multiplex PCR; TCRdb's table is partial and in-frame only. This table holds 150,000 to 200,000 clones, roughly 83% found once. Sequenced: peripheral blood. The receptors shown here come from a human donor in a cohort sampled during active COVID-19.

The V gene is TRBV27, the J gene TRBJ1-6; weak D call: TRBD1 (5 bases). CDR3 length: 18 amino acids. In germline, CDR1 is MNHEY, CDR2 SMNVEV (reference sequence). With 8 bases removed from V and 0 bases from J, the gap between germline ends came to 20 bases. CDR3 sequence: CASGGIGSVSSYNSPLHF. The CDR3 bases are TGTGCCAGCGGGGGGATAGGGAGCGTAAGCTCCTATAATTCACCCCTCCACTTT.

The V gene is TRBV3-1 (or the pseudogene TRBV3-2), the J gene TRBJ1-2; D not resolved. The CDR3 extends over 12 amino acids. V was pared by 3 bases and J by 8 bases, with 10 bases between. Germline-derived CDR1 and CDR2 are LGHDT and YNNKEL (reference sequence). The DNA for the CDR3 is TGTGCCAGCAGCCAGATCGAGGAGGGCTACACCTTC. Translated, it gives CASSQIEEGYTF.

CDR3 nucleotides: TGTGCCACCAGCAGAGAATCGGGATACACCTTC. Translation gives CATSRESGYTF. The chain links TRBV15 to TRBJ1-2; D unresolved. CDR1 is LNHNV and CDR2 is YYDKDF in the germline V gene (reference sequence). The CDR3 length is 11 residues. The V and J ends lost 0 bases and 11 bases respectively, with 7 bases between them.

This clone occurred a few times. The CDR3 region is CASSLVLGGQETQYF. DNA for the CDR3: TGTGCCAGCAGCTTAGTATTGGGGGGCCAAGAGACCCAGTACTTC. The rearrangement joins TRBV7-8 to TRBJ2-5; weak D call: TRBD2 (6 bases). The CDR3 totals 15 residues. Germline lookup yields CDR1 SGHVS and CDR2 FQNEAQ. Trimming took 1 base from V and 1 from J, leaving 10 bases between them.

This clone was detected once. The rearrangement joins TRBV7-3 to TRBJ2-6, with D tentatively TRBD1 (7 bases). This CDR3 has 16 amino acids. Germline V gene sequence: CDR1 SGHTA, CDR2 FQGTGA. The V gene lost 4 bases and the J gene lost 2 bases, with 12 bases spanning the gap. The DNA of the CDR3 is TGTGCCAGCAGCTCCCAGGGGGGTCCTGGGGCCAACGTCCTGACTTTC. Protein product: CASSSQGGPGANVLTF.

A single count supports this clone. CDR3 in DNA: TGTGCCAGCAGTTTATGGGACAGCAACACCGGGGAGCTGTTTTTT. Encoded protein: CASSLWDSNTGELFF. The chain links TRBV28 to TRBJ2-2, with D perhaps matching TRBD1 (6 bases). The CDR3 loop spans 15 amino acids. The V and J ends lost 0 bases and 2 bases respectively, with 7 bases between them. CDR1 is MDHEN and CDR2 is SYDVKM in the germline V gene.